What follows are 28 T cell receptor beta chains derived from one specimen sequenced in a study of cytomegalovirus exposure and HLA in healthy donors. Produced via immunoSEQ multiplex PCR; TCRdb's table is partial and in-frame only. The sample carries under 250,000 clones, about 86% recorded once. The sample comprised PBMCs. The receptor source for this set is a man aged 18 to 30 in good health and CMV-seronegative.

The rearrangement uses TRBV5-1 and TRBJ1-3; TRBD1 is a possible D gene (6 bases). This CDR3 is 15 amino acids long. Trimming removed 3 bases from V and 4 bases from J, with 14 bases in between. Germline CDR1 and CDR2: SGHRS and YFSETQ. Here the CDR3 DNA reads TGCGCCAGCAGCTCTAAGACAGGATTCGGAAACACCATATATTTT. Its translation is CASSSKTGFGNTIYF.

The chain joins TRBV4-1 to TRBJ2-2, with TRBD2 matching over 10 bases. The CDR3 is made up of 17 amino acids. CDR1 MGHRA and CDR2 YSYEKL come from the germline V gene. V trimming: 2 bases; J trimming: 2 bases; junction bases outside the gene matches: 5. The CDR3 loop reads CASSQQLAGLNTGELFF. The CDR3 region has the DNA TGCGCCAGCAGCCAACAACTAGCGGGACTCAACACCGGGGAGCTGTTTTTT.

The V call is TRBV5-1, the J call TRBJ2-2, with TRBD1 matching over 8 bases. The CDR3 is 14 amino acids. V was pared by 3 bases and J by 6 bases, with 4 bases of the junction left unmatched. Per the germline V gene, CDR1 is SGHRS and CDR2 is YFSETQ. CDR3 residues: CASSSQGAAGELFF. The CDR3 DNA is TGCGCCAGCAGCTCCCAGGGGGCCGCCGGGGAGCTGTTTTTT.

The rearrangement uses TRBV5-4 and TRBJ2-3, with TRBD2 matching over 9 bases. The CDR3 runs to 17 residues. Germline CDR1 SGHNT, CDR2 YYREEE (reference sequence). V lost 2 bases, J lost 2 bases, and 9 bases stayed unmatched. This CDR3 is CASSFLAGAELTDTQYF. Here the CDR3 DNA reads TGTGCCAGCAGCTTCTTAGCGGGAGCTGAACTCACAGATACGCAGTATTTT.

The chain joins TRBV18 to TRBJ2-7; TRBD1 aligns across 7 bases. J lost 6 bases, V lost 2 bases, and 10 bases had no gene match. Germline V gene lookup returns CDR1 KGHSH and CDR2 LQKENI. This CDR3 contains 15 residues. The CDR3 region is CASSPRTGDPLEQYF. The CDR3 DNA is TGTGCCAGCTCACCAAGAACAGGGGATCCTCTCGAGCAGTACTTC.

V and J are TRBV7-9 and TRBJ1-4; D not resolved. V lost 5 bases and J 3 bases, leaving 10 bases between the germline ends. Germline CDR1 and CDR2: SEHNR and FQNEAQ (reference sequence). This CDR3 region has 14 residues. Here the CDR3 DNA reads TGTGCCAGCAGCCCGAGGGAGGCTAATGAAAAACTGTTTTTT. Translation: CASSPREANEKLFF.

The chain combines TRBV5-5 with TRBJ2-1; D might be TRBD1 (6 bases). The V and J ends lost 5 bases and 8 bases respectively, with 23 bases between them. The germline V gene encodes CDR1 SGHKS and CDR2 YYEKEE (reference sequence). The CDR3 length is 16 residues. For the CDR3, the DNA is TGTGCCAGCAGGACCGTACAGGGTTTTATGGCCGATGAGCAGTTCTTC. This gives the protein CASRTVQGFMADEQFF.

The chain links TRBV18 to TRBJ2-7, with 9 positions matching TRBD1. The CDR3 is made up of 14 amino acids. Germline CDR1 reads KGHSH; CDR2 reads LQKENI. V lost 3 bases and J lost 3; bases outside the gene matches: 3. The CDR3 spells CASSPGTGLYEQYF. The CDR3 DNA reads as TGTGCCAGCTCACCGGGGACAGGGCTCTACGAGCAGTACTTC.

In its sample, this clone was seen once. The V and J genes are TRBV4-1 and TRBJ2-6; 8 nucleotides match TRBD2. CDR3 length: 19 amino acids. Germline-derived CDR1 and CDR2 are MGHRA and YSYEKL. Trimming at V came to 4 bases and at J to 1 base, leaving 12 bases not matched to a gene. CDR3 in DNA: TGCGCCAGCAGCCTTTCAATAGGGACTAGGTCATCTGGGGCCAACGTCCTGACTTTC. Translating gives CASSLSIGTRSSGANVLTF.

V and J are TRBV19 and TRBJ1-5; 11 bases agree with TRBD1. Germline loops: CDR1 LNHDA, CDR2 SQIVND (reference sequence). CDR3 length: 18 amino acids. Trimming at V came to 6 bases and at J to 2 bases, leaving 12 bases not matched to a gene. In nucleotides, the CDR3 is TGTGCCAGTAGAACACCGGGACAGGGGGAGAGGGGCAATCAGCCCCAGCATTTT. This sequence encodes CASRTPGQGERGNQPQHF.

The chain couples TRBV7-6 to TRBJ2-7; perhaps TRBD1 as D (7 bases). Trimming took 5 bases from V and 12 from J, leaving 17 bases between them. The CDR3 has 12 amino acids. Germline CDR1 reads SGHVS; CDR2 reads FNYEAQ. The chain's CDR3 is CASSPGGTLTYF. The CDR3 DNA is TGTGCCAGCAGCCCAGGGGGGACCCTTACGTACTTC. Full variable domain (outside the CDR3, taken from reference TRBV7-6 and TRBJ2-7): GAGVSQSPRYKVTKRGQDVALRCDPISGHVSLYWYRQALGQGPEFLTYFNYEAQQDKSGLPNDRFSAERPEGSISTLTIQRTEQRDSAMYRCASSPGGTLTYFGPGTRLTVT.

The chain has TRBV10-3 and TRBJ1-1; D ambiguous. Looked up from germline, CDR1 is ENHRY and CDR2 is SYGVKD. The germline V and J ends were trimmed by 6 bases and 6 bases, with 14 bases remaining between them. The CDR3 runs 13 residues. The CDR3 sequence: CAIRGEAAAEAFF. CDR3 in DNA: TGTGCCATCAGGGGAGAGGCGGCTGCTGAAGCTTTCTTT.

This chain joins TRBV11-2 and TRBJ1-1; TRBD1 agrees at 12 bases. CDR1 is SGHAT and CDR2 is FQNNGV in the germline V gene. This CDR3 contains 18 residues. V dropped 5 bases and J dropped 1; count of bases not matched to a gene: 11. CDR3 amino acids: CASSLYGTGGARNTEAFF. The CDR3 coding sequence is TGTGCCAGCAGCCTATACGGGACAGGGGGCGCGCGGAACACTGAAGCTTTCTTT.

This clone occurred a few times. V is TRBV5-6 and J is TRBJ1-1, with 7 nucleotides matching TRBD1. There are 15 residues in the CDR3. Germline assignment: CDR1 SGHDT and CDR2 YYEEEE. The J segment lost 5 bases and the V segment lost 0 bases, leaving 7 bases of the junction unmatched. The CDR3 DNA reads as TGTGCCAGCAGCTTGGTGGAGGGGGCGCTGACTGAAGCTTTCTTT. Translated: CASSLVEGALTEAFF.

The V and J genes are TRBV5-1 and TRBJ2-3; a weak D match, TRBD2 (7 bases). The V and J ends lost 4 bases and 7 bases respectively, with 16 bases between them. The CDR3 runs 14 residues. CDR1 SGHRS and CDR2 YFSETQ come from the germline V gene. The CDR3 nucleotides read TGCGCCAGCAGCGGGGAGGGACATTCCTATACGCAGTATTTT. It translates to CASSGEGHSYTQYF.

This rearrangement joins TRBV28 to TRBJ1-1, with 8 bases identical to TRBD1. This CDR3 is 14 amino acids long. CDR1 is MDHEN and CDR2 is SYDVKM in the germline V gene. V dropped 5 bases and J dropped 3; count of bases not matched to a gene: 5. The CDR3 nucleotides read TGTGCCAGCAGTACCAGGGGGCGAGACACTGAAGCTTTCTTT. Its protein is CASSTRGRDTEAFF.

This clone was seen only a few times. The V gene is TRBV2, the J gene TRBJ2-7; D call uncertain. The CDR3 is 11 residues long. Germline lookup yields CDR1 SNHLY and CDR2 FYNNEI. Between the trimmed V and J ends, which lost 6 bases and 2 bases, there was a span of 5 bases. The CDR3 coding sequence is TGTGCCAGCAGGGAGACCTACGAGCAGTACTTC. Translating it yields CASRETYEQYF.

The rearrangement uses TRBV19 and TRBJ1-2, with D possibly TRBD1 on 6 matching bases. The V end was cut by 6 bases, the J end by 6 bases, with 14 bases between. The CDR3 runs to 13 residues. Germline lookup yields CDR1 LNHDA and CDR2 SQIVND (reference sequence). Here the CDR3 reads CASSNREGDGYTF. The CDR3 bases are TGTGCCAGTAGCAACAGGGAGGGGGATGGCTACACCTTC. The full variable domain, in which reference TRBV19 and TRBJ1-2 provide the parts outside the CDR3, is DGGITQSPKYLFRKEGQNVTLSCEQNLNHDAMYWYRQDPGQGLRLIYYSQIVNDFQKGDIAEGYSVSREKKESFPLTVTSAQKNPTAFYLCASSNREGDGYTFGSGTRLTVV.

This chain connects TRBV28 to TRBJ2-7, with 7 bases fitting TRBD2. This CDR3 comprises 14 residues. Germline CDR1 is MDHEN and CDR2 is SYDVKM. Trimming at V came to 10 bases and at J to 3 bases, leaving 12 bases not matched to a gene. The CDR3 loop is CATDLAGGDYEQYF. The CDR3 nucleotides are TGTGCCACCGATTTAGCGGGCGGGGACTACGAGCAGTACTTC. The entire variable domain, with the rest obtained from reference TRBV28 and TRBJ2-7, is as follows: DVKVTQSSRYLVKRTGEKVFLECVQDMDHENMFWYRQDPGLGLRLIYFSYDVKMKEKGDIPEGYSVSREKKERFSLILESASTNQTSMYLCATDLAGGDYEQYFGPGTRLTVT.

V usage is TRBV5-8 and J usage is TRBJ1-6, with D hard to call. The CDR3 length is 15 residues. Germline CDR1 and CDR2: SGHTS and YDEGEE. With 0 bases removed from V and 9 bases from J, the gap between germline ends came to 13 bases. Here the CDR3 DNA reads TGTGCCAGCAGCTTGGCTGGGCTCCCAGTTTCACCCCTCCACTTT. This encodes CASSLAGLPVSPLHF.

The chain has TRBV7-2 and TRBJ2-7; TRBD1 aligns across 12 bases. Trimming removed 4 bases from V and 6 bases from J; junction bases left unmatched: 7. CDR3 length: 15 residues. CDR1 is SGHTA and CDR2 is FQGNSA in the germline V gene. The CDR3 DNA follows: TGTGCCAGCAGCTGGACCGGGACAGGGGGCTCCGAGCAGTACTTC. It is translated as CASSWTGTGGSEQYF.

The chain joins TRBV7-9 to TRBJ2-7, with 9 positions matching TRBD1. Unmatched junction bases numbered 8, after V lost 0 bases and J lost 5 bases. CDR1 and CDR2 from the germline V gene are SEHNR and FQNEAQ (reference sequence). The CDR3 has 16 residues. The chain's CDR3 is CASSLARGQGFDEQYF. CDR3 DNA: TGTGCCAGCAGCTTAGCGCGGGGACAGGGTTTTGACGAGCAGTACTTC.

The chain recombines TRBV27 with TRBJ1-1; the D gene is possibly TRBD1 (5 bases). Germline V CDR1 and CDR2: MNHEY, SMNVEV (reference sequence). This CDR3 comprises 14 residues. Trimming took off 6 bases at V and 5 bases at J, with 16 bases between the two ends. CDR3 sequence reads: CASRLRREGTEAFF. CDR3 sequence (DNA): TGTGCCAGCAGGTTACGCAGGGAAGGTACTGAAGCTTTCTTT.

The chain links TRBV27 to TRBJ2-3, with D perhaps TRBD1 (5 bases). The V end was cut by 10 bases, the J end by 10 bases, with 21 bases between. Germline CDR1 MNHEY, CDR2 SMNVEV (reference sequence). This CDR3 is built from 13 residues. CDR3 in amino acids: CATQGAGPSAQYF. The CDR3 DNA follows: TGTGCCACCCAAGGGGCCGGGCCCTCAGCGCAGTATTTT.

In this sample, this clone turned up once. V usage is TRBV5-4 and J usage is TRBJ2-5, with 7 positions matching TRBD2. Germline CDR1 reads SGHNT; CDR2 reads YYREEE (reference sequence). Unmatched junction bases numbered 5, after V lost 1 base and J lost 2 bases. The CDR3 is 15 amino acids. The CDR3 spells CASSLPSGTQETQYF. In nucleotides, the CDR3 is TGTGCCAGCAGCTTGCCAAGCGGGACTCAAGAGACCCAGTACTTC.

The V and J genes are TRBV5-1 and TRBJ2-1, with 10 positions matching TRBD2. Trimming removed 1 base from V and 8 bases from J; junction bases left unmatched: 6. CDR1 and CDR2 from the germline V gene are SGHRS and YFSETQ. This CDR3 has 15 residues. CDR3 in amino acids: CASSLSERGGHEQFF. CDR3 DNA: TGCGCCAGCAGCTTGTCCGAGCGGGGGGGCCATGAGCAGTTCTTC.

CDR3 amino acids: CASSIKQGGIQYF. The CDR3 DNA follows: TGTGCCAGCAGCATAAAACAGGGGGGGATTCAGTACTTC. V gene TRBV9 combines with J gene TRBJ2-4, with D possibly being TRBD1 (8 bases). The CDR3 loop spans 13 amino acids. Looked up from germline, CDR1 is SGDLS and CDR2 is YYNGEE. With 4 bases removed from V and 10 bases from J, the gap between germline ends came to 15 bases.

Comments on this clone: Other DNA sequences of this sample code for an identical CDR3. The chain uses TRBV19 and TRBJ2-7, with 8 bases lining up with TRBD1. After removal of 3 bases from V and 6 bases from J, the junction contained 4 bases not matched to a gene. The CDR3 is made up of 13 amino acids. CDR1 and CDR2 (germline): LNHDA, SQIVND (reference sequence). The chain's CDR3 is CASSITGGGEQYF. The CDR3 bases are TGTGCCAGTAGTATTACAGGGGGTGGCGAGCAGTACTTC.